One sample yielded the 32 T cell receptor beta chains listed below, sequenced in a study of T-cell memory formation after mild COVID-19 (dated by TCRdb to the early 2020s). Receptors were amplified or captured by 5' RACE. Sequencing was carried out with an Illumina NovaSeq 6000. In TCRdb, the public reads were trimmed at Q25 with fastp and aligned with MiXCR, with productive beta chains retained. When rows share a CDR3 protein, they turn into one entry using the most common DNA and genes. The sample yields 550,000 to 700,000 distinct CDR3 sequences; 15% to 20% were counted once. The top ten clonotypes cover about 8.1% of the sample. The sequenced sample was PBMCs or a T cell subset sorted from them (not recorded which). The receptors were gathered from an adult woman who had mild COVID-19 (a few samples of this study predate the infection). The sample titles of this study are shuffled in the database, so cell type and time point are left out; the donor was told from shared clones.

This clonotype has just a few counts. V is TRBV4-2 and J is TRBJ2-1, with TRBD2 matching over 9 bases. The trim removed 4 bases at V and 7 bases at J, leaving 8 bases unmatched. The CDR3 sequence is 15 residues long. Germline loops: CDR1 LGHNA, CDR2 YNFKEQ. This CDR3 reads CASSPSGAGGNEQFF. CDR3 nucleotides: TGTGCCAGCAGCCCTAGCGGGGCCGGCGGAAATGAGCAGTTCTTC.

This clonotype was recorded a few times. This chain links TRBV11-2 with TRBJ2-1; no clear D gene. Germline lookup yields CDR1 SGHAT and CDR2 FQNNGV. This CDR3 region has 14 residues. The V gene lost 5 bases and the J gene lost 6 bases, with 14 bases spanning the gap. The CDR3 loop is CASSPRVGPNEQFF. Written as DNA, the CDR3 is TGTGCCAGCAGCCCGCGCGTAGGCCCCAATGAGCAGTTCTTC.

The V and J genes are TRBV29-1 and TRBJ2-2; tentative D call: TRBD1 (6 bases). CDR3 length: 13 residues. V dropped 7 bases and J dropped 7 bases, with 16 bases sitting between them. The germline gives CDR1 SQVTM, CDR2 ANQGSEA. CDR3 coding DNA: TGCAGCGCTACTCCGACAGGCCGCGGGGAGCTGTTTTTT. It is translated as CSATPTGRGELFF.

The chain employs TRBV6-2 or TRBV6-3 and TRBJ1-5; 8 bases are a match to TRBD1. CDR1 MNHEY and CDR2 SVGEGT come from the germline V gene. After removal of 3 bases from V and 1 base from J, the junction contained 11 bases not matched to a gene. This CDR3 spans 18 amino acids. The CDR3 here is CASSYVAGGKGSNQPQHF. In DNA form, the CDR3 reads TGTGCCAGCAGTTATGTGGCAGGGGGCAAGGGAAGCAATCAGCCCCAGCATTTT.

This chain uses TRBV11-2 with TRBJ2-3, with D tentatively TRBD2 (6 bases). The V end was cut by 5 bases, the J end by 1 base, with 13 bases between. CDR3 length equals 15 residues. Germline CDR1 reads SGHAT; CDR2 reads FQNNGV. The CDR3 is CASSLERAGTDTQYF. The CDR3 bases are TGTGCCAGCAGCCTGGAGCGGGCTGGCACAGATACGCAGTATTTT. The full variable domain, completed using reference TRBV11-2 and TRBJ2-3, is EAGVAQSPRYKIIEKRQSVAFWCNPISGHATLYWYQQILGQGPKLLIQFQNNGVVDDSQLPKDRFSAERLKGVDSTLKIQPAKLEDSAVYLCASSLERAGTDTQYFGPGTRLTVL.

The CDR3 region is CATSRVGAQNEQFF. CDR3 sequence (DNA): TGCGCCACCTCAAGGGTGGGGGCGCAAAATGAGCAGTTCTTC. The gene calls are TRBV5-1 and TRBJ2-1; weak D call: TRBD1 (6 bases). V shed 9 bases and J shed 7 bases, with 20 bases lying between them. Germline CDR1 and CDR2: SGHRS and YFSETQ. This CDR3 is 14 amino acids long.

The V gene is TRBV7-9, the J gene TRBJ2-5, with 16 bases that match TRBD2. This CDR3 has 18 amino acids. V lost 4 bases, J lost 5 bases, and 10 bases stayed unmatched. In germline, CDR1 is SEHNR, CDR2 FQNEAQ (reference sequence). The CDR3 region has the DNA TGTGCCAGCAGCTCGGGACTAGCGGGGGGGCCGTTTTTTGAGACCCAGTACTTC. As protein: CASSSGLAGGPFFETQYF.

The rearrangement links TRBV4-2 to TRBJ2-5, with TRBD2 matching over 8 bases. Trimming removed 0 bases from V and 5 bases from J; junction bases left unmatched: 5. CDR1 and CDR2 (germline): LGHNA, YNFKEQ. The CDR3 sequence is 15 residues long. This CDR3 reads CASSQDSREVETQYF. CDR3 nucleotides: TGTGCCAGCAGCCAAGACTCGCGGGAGGTGGAGACCCAGTACTTC.

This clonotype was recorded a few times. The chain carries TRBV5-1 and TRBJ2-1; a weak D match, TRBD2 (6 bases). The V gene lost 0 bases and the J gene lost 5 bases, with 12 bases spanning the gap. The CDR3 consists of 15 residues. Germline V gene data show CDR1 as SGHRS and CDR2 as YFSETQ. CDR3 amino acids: CASSLAGTLNNEQFF. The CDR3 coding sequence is TGCGCCAGCAGCTTGGCCGGGACTTTAAACAATGAGCAGTTCTTC.

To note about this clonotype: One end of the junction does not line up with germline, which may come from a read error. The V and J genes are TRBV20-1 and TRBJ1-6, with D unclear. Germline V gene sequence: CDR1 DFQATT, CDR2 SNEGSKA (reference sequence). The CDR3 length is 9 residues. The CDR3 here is CSARPGPIF. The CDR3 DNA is TGCAGTGCTAGACCCGGACCAATCTTT.

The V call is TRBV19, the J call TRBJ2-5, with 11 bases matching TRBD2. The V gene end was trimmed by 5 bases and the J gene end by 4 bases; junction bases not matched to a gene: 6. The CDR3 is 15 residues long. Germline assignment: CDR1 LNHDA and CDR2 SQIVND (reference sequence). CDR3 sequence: CASSGRSGRGETQYF. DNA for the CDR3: TGTGCCAGTAGTGGCCGTAGCGGGAGGGGAGAGACCCAGTACTTC. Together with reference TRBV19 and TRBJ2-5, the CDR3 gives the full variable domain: DGGITQSPKYLFRKEGQNVTLSCEQNLNHDAMYWYRQDPGQGLRLIYYSQIVNDFQKGDIAEGYSVSREKKESFPLTVTSAQKNPTAFYLCASSGRSGRGETQYFGPGTRLLVL.

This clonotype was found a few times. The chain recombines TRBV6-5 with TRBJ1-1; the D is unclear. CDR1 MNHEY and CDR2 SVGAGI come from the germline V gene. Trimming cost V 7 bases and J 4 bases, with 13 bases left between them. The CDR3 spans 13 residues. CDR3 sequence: CASIRVGSTEAFF. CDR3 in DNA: TGTGCCAGCATTCGGGTTGGGAGCACTGAAGCTTTCTTT.

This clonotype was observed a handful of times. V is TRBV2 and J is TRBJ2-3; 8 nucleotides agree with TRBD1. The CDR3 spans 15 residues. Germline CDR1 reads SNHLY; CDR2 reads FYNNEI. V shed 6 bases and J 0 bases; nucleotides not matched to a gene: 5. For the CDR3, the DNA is TGTGCCAGCAGCAAAGGACAGGGAAGCACAGATACGCAGTATTTT. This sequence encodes CASSKGQGSTDTQYF.

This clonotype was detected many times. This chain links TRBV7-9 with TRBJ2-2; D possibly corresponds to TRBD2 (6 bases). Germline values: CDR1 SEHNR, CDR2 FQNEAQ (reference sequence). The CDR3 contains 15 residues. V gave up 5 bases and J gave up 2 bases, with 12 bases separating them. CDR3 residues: CASSNPSANTGELFF. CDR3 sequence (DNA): TGTGCCAGCAGCAACCCTAGCGCTAACACCGGGGAGCTGTTTTTT.

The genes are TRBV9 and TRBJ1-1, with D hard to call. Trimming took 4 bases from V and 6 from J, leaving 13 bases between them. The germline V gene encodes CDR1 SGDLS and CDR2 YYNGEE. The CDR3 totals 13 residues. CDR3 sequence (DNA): TGTGCCAGCAGCCCCGCAGGCGGGGCTGAAGCTTTCTTT. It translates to CASSPAGGAEAFF.

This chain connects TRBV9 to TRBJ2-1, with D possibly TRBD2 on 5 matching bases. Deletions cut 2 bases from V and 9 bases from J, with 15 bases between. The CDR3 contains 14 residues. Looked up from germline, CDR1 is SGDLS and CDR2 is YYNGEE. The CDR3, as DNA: TGTGCCAGCAGCGTTGGCCTAGGAGGTGGTGAGCAGTTCTTC. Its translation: CASSVGLGGGEQFF. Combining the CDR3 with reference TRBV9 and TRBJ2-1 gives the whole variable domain DSGVTQTPKHLITATGQRVTLRCSPRSGDLSVYWYQQSLDQGLQFLIQYYNGEERAKGNILERFSAQQFPDLHSELNLSSLELGDSALYFCASSVGLGGGEQFFGPGTRLTVL.

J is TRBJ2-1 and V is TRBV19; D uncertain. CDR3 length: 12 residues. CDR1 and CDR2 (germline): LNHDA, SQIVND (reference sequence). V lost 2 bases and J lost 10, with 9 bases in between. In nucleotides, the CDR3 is TGTGCCAGTAGTATATTCGGTGGGGAGCAGTTCTTC. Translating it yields CASSIFGGEQFF.

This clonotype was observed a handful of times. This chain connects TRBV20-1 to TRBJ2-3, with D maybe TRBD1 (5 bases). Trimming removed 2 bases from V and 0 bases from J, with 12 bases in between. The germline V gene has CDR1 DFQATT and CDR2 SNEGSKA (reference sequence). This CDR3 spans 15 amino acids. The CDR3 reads CSARRGGSSTDTQYF. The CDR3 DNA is TGCAGTGCTAGAAGGGGCGGTTCTAGCACAGATACGCAGTATTTT.

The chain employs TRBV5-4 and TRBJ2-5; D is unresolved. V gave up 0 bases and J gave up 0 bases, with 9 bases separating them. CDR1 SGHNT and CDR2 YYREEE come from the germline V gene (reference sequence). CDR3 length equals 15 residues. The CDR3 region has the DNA TGTGCCAGCAGCTTGGTGGGTGGTAACCAAGAGACCCAGTACTTC. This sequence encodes CASSLVGGNQETQYF.

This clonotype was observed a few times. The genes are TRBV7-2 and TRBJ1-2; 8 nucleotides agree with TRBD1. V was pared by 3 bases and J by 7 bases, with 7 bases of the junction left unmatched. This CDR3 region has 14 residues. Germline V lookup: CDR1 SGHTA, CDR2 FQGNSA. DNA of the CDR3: TGTGCCAGCAGCTTTTCGACAGGGGTGGGTGGCTACACCTTC. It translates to CASSFSTGVGGYTF.

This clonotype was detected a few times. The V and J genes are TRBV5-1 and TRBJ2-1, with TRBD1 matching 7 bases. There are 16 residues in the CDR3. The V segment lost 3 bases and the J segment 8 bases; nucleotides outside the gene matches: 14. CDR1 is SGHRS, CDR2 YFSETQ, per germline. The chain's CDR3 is CASSYGGQGVNDEQFF. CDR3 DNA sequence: TGCGCCAGCAGCTATGGCGGGCAGGGGGTCAACGATGAGCAGTTCTTC.

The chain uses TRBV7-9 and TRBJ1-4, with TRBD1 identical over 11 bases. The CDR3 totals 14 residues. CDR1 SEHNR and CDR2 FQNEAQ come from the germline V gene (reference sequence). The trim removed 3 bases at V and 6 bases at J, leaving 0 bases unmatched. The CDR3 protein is CASSLGQGDEKLFF. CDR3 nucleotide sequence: TGTGCCAGCAGCTTGGGACAGGGGGATGAAAAACTGTTTTTT.

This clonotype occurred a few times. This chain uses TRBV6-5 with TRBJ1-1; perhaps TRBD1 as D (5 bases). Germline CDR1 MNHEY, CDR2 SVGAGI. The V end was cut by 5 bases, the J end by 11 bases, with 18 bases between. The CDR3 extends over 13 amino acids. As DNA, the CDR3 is TGTGCCAGCAGTGGGGCAGCCAAAGCCCCGGCTTTCTTT. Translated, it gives CASSGAAKAPAFF.

The CDR3 DNA sequence: TGCGCCAGCAGCCAAGACGCAAGACCCTCCGGGGAGCTGTTTTTT. Encoded protein: CASSQDARPSGELFF. The J gene is TRBJ2-2, the V gene TRBV4-1; D is unclear. V dropped 0 bases and J dropped 6 bases, with 11 bases sitting between them. This CDR3 has 15 residues. The V gene's germline CDR1 is MGHRA and CDR2 YSYEKL.

In DNA form, the CDR3 reads TGTGCCAGCACGGGACAGGGTATCTCTGGGGCCAACGTCCTGACTTTC. Residues: CASTGQGISGANVLTF. The chain recombines TRBV25-1 with TRBJ2-6, with TRBD1 matching over 9 bases. This CDR3 region has 16 residues. Trimming at V came to 7 bases and at J to 0 bases, leaving 4 bases not matched to a gene. Germline V gives CDR1 MGHDK, CDR2 SYGVNS.

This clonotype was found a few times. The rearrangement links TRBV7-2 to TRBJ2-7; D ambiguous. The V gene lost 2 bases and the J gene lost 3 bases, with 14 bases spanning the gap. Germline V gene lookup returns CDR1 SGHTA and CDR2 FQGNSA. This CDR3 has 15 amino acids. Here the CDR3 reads CASSLSQEPFYEQYF. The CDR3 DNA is TGTGCCAGCAGCTTAAGTCAGGAACCTTTCTACGAGCAGTACTTC.

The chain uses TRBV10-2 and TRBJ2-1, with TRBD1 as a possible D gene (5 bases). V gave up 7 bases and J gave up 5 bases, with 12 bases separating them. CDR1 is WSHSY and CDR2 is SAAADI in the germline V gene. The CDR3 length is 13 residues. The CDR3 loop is CASNDPGNNEQFF. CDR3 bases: TGCGCCAGCAATGATCCAGGGAACAATGAGCAGTTCTTC.

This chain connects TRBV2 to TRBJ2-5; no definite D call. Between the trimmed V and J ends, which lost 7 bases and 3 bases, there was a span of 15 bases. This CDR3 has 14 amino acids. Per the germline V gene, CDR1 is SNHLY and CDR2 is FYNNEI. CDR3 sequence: CASMRAPMEETQYF. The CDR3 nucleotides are TGTGCCAGCATGAGAGCCCCGATGGAAGAGACCCAGTACTTC.

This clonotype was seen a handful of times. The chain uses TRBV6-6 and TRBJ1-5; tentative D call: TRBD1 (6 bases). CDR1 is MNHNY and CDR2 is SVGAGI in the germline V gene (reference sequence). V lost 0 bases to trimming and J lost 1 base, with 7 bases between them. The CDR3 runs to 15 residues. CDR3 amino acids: CASSYSQGSNQPQHF. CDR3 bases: TGTGCCAGCAGTTACTCGCAGGGGAGCAATCAGCCCCAGCATTTT.

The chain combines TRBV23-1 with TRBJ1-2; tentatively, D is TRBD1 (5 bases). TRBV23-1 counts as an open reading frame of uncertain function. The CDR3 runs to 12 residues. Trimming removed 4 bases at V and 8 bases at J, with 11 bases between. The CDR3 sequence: CASSLPGTGYTF. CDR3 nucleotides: TGCGCCAGCAGTCTCCCCGGGACCGGCTACACCTTC.

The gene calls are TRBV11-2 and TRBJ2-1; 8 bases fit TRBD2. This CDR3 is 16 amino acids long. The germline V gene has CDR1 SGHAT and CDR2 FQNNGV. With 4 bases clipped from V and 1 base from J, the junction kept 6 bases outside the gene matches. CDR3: CASSSPAGVSYNEQFF. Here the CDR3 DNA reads TGTGCCAGCAGCTCTCCAGCGGGAGTGTCCTACAATGAGCAGTTCTTC. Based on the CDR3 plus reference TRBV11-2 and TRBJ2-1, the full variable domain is EAGVAQSPRYKIIEKRQSVAFWCNPISGHATLYWYQQILGQGPKLLIQFQNNGVVDDSQLPKDRFSAERLKGVDSTLKIQPAKLEDSAVYLCASSSPAGVSYNEQFFGPGTRLTVL.

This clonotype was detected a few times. The CDR3 spells CASSLNPLATEAFF. The CDR3 DNA is TGCGCCAGCAGCTTAAACCCCTTGGCGACTGAAGCTTTCTTT. The chain employs TRBV5-1 and TRBJ1-1; D ambiguous. Germline V gene sequence: CDR1 SGHRS, CDR2 YFSETQ. This CDR3 is built from 14 residues. The germline V and J ends were trimmed by 2 bases and 5 bases, with 13 bases remaining between them.